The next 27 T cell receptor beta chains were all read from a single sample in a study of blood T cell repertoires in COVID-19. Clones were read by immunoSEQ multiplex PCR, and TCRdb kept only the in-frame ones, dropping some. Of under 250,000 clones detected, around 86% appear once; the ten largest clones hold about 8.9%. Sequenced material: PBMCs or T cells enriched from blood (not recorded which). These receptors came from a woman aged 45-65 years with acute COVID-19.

CDR3: CAGSGGAWTGELFF. The DNA of the CDR3 is TGTGCCGGAAGCGGGGGGGCCTGGACCGGGGAGCTGTTTTTT. The gene calls are TRBV7-2 and TRBJ2-2; 10 bases align to TRBD2. CDR3 size: 14 residues. Germline V gives CDR1 SGHTA, CDR2 FQGNSA. Trimming took 11 bases from V and 5 from J; bases not matched to a gene: 8.

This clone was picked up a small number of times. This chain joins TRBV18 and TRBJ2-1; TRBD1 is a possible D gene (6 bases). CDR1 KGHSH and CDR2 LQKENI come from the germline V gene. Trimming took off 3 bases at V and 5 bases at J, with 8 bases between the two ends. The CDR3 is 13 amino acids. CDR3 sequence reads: CASSPWTDNEQFF. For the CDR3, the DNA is TGTGCCAGCTCACCCTGGACAGACAATGAGCAGTTCTTC.

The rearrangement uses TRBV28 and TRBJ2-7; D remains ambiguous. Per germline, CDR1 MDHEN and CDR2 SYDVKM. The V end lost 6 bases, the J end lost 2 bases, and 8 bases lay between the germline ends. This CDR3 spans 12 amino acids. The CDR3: CASSLRAYEQYF. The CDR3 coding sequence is TGTGCCAGCAGCTTACGGGCCTACGAGCAGTACTTC.

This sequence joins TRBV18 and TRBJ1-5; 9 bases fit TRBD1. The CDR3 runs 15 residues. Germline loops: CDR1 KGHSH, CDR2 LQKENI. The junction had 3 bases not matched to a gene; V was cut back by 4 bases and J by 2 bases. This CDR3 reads CASSLQGAGNQPQHF. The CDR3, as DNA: TGTGCCAGCTCACTACAGGGGGCGGGCAATCAGCCCCAGCATTTT.

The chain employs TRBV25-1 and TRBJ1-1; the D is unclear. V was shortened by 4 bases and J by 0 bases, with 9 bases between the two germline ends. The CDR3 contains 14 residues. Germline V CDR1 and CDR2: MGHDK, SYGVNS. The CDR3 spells CASSVRGLNTEAFF. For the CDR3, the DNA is TGTGCCAGCAGTGTCCGAGGCCTGAACACTGAAGCTTTCTTT.

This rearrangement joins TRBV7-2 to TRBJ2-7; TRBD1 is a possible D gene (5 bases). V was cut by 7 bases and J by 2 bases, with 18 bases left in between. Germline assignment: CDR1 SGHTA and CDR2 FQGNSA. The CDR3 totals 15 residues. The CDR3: CASTTTGGATYEQYF. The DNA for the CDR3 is TGTGCCAGCACCACTACAGGTGGAGCGACCTACGAGCAGTACTTC. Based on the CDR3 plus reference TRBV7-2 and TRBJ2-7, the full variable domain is GAGVSQSPSNKVTEKGKDVELRCDPISGHTALYWYRQSLGQGLEFLIYFQGNSAPDKSGLPSDRFSAERTGGSVSTLTIQRTQQEDSAVYLCASTTTGGATYEQYFGPGTRLTVT.

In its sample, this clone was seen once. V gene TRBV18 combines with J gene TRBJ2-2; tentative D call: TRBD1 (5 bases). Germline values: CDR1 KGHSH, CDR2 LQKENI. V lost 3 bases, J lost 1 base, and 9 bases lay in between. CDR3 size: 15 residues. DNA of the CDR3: TGTGCCAGCTCACCTCTAACAGGGAACACCGGGGAGCTGTTTTTT. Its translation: CASSPLTGNTGELFF.

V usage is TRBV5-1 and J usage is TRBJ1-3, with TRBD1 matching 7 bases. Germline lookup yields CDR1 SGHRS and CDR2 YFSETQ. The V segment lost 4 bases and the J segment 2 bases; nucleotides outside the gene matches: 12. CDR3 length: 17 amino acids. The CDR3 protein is CASSPPRTRGTGNTIYF. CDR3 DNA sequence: TGCGCCAGCAGCCCCCCCCGGACCAGGGGGACTGGAAACACCATATATTTT.

The CDR3 sequence: CASSLGFRTSPLKDTQYF. CDR3 nucleotides: TGTGCCAGCAGCTTAGGATTTCGGACTAGCCCCCTAAAAGATACGCAGTATTTT. V and J are TRBV7-2 and TRBJ2-3, with 8 bases identical to TRBD2. Germline CDR1 is SGHTA and CDR2 is FQGNSA. The ends lost 1 base at V and 5 bases at J; junction bases unmatched: 14. There are 18 residues in the CDR3.

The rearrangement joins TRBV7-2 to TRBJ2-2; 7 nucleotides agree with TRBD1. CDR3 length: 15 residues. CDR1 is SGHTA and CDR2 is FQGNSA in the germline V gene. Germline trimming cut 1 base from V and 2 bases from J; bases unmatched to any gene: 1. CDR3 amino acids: CASSLGTGNTGELFF. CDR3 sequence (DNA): TGTGCCAGCAGCTTAGGGACAGGAAACACCGGGGAGCTGTTTTTT.

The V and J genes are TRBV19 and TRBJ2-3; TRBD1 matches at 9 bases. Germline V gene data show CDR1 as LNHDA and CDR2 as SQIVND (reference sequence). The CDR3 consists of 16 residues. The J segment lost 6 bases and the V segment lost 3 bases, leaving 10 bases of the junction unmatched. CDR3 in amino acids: CASSIVPGQGSDTQYF. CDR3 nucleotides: TGTGCCAGTAGTATTGTCCCGGGACAGGGTTCGGATACGCAGTATTTT. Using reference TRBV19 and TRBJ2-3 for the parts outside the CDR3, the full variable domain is DGGITQSPKYLFRKEGQNVTLSCEQNLNHDAMYWYRQDPGQGLRLIYYSQIVNDFQKGDIAEGYSVSREKKESFPLTVTSAQKNPTAFYLCASSIVPGQGSDTQYFGPGTRLTVL.

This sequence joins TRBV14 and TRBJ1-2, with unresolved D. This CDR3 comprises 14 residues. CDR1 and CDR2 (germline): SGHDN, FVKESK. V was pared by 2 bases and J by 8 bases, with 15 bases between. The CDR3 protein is CASSQSGLGRGYTF. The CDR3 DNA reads TGTGCCAGCAGCCAATCTGGGCTGGGTCGGGGCTACACCTTC.

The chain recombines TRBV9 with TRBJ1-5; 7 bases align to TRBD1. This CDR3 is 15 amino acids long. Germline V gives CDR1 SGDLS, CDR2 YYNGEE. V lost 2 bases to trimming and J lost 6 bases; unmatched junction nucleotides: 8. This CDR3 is CASSVTGDLRQPQHF. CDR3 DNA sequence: TGTGCCAGCAGCGTTACAGGGGATTTGCGTCAGCCCCAGCATTTT.

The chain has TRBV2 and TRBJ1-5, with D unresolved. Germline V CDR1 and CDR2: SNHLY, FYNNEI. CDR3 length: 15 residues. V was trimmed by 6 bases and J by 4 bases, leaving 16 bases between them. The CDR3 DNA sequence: TGTGCCAGCAGCCGGACGGGAGATGCAAATCAGCCCCAGCATTTT. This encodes CASSRTGDANQPQHF.

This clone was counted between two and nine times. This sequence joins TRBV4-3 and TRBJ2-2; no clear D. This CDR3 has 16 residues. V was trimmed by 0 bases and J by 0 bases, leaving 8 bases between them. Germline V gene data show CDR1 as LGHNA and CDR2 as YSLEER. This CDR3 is CASSQDAASNTGELFF. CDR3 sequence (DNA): TGCGCCAGCAGCCAAGACGCAGCGTCGAACACCGGGGAGCTGTTTTTT.

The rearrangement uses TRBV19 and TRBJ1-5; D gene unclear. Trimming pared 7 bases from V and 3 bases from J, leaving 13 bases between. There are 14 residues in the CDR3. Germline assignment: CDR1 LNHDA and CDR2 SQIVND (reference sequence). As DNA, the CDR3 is TGTGCCAGTACCCGGGGAGCCGTCAATCAGCCCCAGCATTTT. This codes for CASTRGAVNQPQHF. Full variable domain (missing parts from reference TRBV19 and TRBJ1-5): DGGITQSPKYLFRKEGQNVTLSCEQNLNHDAMYWYRQDPGQGLRLIYYSQIVNDFQKGDIAEGYSVSREKKESFPLTVTSAQKNPTAFYLCASTRGAVNQPQHFGDGTRLSIL.

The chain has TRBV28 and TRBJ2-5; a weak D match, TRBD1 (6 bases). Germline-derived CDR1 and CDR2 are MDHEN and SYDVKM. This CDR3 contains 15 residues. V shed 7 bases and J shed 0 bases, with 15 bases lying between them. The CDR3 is CASNVQGPHQETQYF. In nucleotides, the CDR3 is TGTGCCAGCAACGTACAGGGTCCCCACCAAGAGACCCAGTACTTC.

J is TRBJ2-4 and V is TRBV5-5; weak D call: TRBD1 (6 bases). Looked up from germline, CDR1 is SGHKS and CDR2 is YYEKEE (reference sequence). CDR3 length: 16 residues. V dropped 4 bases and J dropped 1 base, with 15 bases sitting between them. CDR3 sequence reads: CASSPDFTGAKNIQYF. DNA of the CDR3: TGTGCCAGCAGCCCTGACTTCACAGGGGCCAAAAACATTCAGTACTTC.

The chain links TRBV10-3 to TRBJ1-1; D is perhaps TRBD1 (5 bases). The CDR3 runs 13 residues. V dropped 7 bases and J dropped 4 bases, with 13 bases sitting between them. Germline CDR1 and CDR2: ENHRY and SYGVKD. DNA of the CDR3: TGTGCCATCAATCCGGGGGGAAGCACTGAAGCTTTCTTT. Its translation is CAINPGGSTEAFF.

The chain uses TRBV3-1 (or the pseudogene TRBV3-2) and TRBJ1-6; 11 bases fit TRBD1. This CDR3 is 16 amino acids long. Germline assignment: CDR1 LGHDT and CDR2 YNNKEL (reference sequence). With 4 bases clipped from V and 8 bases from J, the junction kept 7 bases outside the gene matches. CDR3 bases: TGTGCCAGCAGCCTCGGGACAGGGGGTATAGATTCACCCCTCCACTTT. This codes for CASSLGTGGIDSPLHF.

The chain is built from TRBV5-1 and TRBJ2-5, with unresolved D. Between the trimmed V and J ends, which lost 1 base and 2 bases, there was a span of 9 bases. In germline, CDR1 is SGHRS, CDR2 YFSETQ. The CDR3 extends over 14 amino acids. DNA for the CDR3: TGCGCCAGCAGCTTGACGGCGGTACAAGAGACCCAGTACTTC. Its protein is CASSLTAVQETQYF.

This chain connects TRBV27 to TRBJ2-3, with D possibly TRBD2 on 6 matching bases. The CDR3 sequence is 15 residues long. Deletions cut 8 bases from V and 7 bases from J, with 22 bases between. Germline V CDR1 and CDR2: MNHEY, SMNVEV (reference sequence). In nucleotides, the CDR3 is TGTGCCAGCGGGCCGGGGTCTGGCGGGGTTCATACGCAGTATTTT. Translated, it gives CASGPGSGGVHTQYF.

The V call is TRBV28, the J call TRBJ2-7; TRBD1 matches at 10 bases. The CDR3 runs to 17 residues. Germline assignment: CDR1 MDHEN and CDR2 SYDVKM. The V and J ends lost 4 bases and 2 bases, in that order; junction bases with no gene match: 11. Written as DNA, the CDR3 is TGTGCCAGCAGTTCCCCCCGGGGGACAGGGGTCCCCTACGAGCAGTACTTC. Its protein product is CASSSPRGTGVPYEQYF.

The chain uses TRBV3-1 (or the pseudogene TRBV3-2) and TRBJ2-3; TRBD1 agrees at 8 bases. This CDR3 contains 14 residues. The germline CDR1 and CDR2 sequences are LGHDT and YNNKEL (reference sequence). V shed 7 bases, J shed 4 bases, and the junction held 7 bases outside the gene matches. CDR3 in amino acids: CASKLDRAADTQYF. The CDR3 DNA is TGTGCCAGCAAGTTGGACAGGGCCGCAGATACGCAGTATTTT.

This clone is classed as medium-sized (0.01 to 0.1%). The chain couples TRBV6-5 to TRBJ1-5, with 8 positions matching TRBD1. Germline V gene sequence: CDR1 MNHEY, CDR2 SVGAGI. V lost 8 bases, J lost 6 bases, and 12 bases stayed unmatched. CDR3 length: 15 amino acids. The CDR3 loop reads CASGLTGGVGQPQHF. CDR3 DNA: TGTGCCAGCGGGTTAACAGGGGGAGTAGGTCAGCCCCAGCATTTT.

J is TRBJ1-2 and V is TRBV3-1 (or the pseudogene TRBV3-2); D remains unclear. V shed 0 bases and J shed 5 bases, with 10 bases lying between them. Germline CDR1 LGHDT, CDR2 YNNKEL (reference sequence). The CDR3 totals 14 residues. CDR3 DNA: TGTGCCAGCAGCCAAGATCGGTCTCGGTATGGCTACACCTTC. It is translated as CASSQDRSRYGYTF.

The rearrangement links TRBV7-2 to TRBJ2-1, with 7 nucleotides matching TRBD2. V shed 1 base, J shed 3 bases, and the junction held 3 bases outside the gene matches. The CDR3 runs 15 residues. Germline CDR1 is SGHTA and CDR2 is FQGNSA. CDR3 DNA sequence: TGTGCCAGCAGCTTAGGCGGGGGATACTACAATGAGCAGTTCTTC. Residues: CASSLGGGYYNEQFF. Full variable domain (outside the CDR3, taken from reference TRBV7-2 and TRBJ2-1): GAGVSQSPSNKVTEKGKDVELRCDPISGHTALYWYRQSLGQGLEFLIYFQGNSAPDKSGLPSDRFSAERTGGSVSTLTIQRTQQEDSAVYLCASSLGGGYYNEQFFGPGTRLTVL.